The rows below give T cell receptor beta chains drawn from one sample of a study of T cell responses to AZD1222 COVID-19 vaccine. Generated by immunoSEQ multiplex PCR, the TCRdb table keeps only in-frame clones and is missing some. Here the sample spans around 140,000 clones, approximately 90% being singletons. The specimen comprised peripheral blood, sampled 28 days after the second AZD1222 dose. These receptor sequences come from an adult who received the AZD1222 COVID-19 vaccine. Both conserved end residues are part of each CDR3.

>TRBV27
CASSPRVGGQETQYF
>TRBV29-1
CSVVGLAGINTEAFF
>TRBV27
CASSPETVHTDTQYF
>TRBV9
CASSALISGANVLTF
>TRBV10-3
CANRQDTYYGYTF
>TRBV27
CASTLRGGREKLFF
>TRBV6-5
CASSPVDSSNQPQHF
>TRBV27
CASSEGFIGEQYF
>TRBV7-3
CASSLAGGGSQYF
>TRBV6-5
CASSPGLHTQYF
>TRBV7-2
CASSLRGQGSTDTQYF
>TRBV21-1
CASSTLGGESEAFF
>TRBV7-2
CASSLALFQDTQYF
>TRBV7-3
CASSLSGSGVTDTQYF
>TRBV25-1
CASSEYGSTEAFF
>TRBV6-2/TRBV6-3
CASSGLAVNEQFF
>TRBV27
CASSLSWGTYTEAFF
>TRBV4-1
CASSPGSWGATNEKLFF
>TRBV7-9
CATPLDRENTEAFF
>TRBV11-2
CASSVQGLEVTDTQYF
>TRBV15
CATSSDRAGNEKLFF
>TRBV2
CANQDSPPSYGYTF
>TRBV3-1/TRBV3-2
CASSPGTNYGYTF
>TRBV6-5
CASTAGTGSAFF
>TRBV2
CASSAAEQFF
>TRBV7-6
CASSPSALRGTDTQYF
>TRBV10-3
CAISESMTPPYGYTF
>TRBV6-2/TRBV6-3
CASSPSLHLQFF
>TRBV5-1
CASSLDRASNEKLFF
>TRBV6-1
CASSERTNNSPLHF
>TRBV7-7
CASSDESGEAFF
>TRBV28
CASINPGLAGLAEQFF
>TRBV19
CASSTADTPTGGANVLTF
>TRBV27
CASSLWGGYEQYF
>TRBV3-1/TRBV3-2
CASSSRGNYGYTF
>TRBV5-1
CASSLGGSNQPQHF
>TRBV5-1
CASSLGQSNGNEKLFF
>TRBV9
CASSGTGYNEKLFF
>TRBV4-3
CASSQAPGQGYNYGYTF
>TRBV6-2/TRBV6-3
CASSSKREGSNEQFF
>TRBV11-3
CASSFGGGNTEAFF
>TRBV5-1
CASSRKPPGEHNEQFF